The T cell receptor beta chain described here comes from a study of blood T cell repertoires in COVID-19. Per the original methods: Estimated nucleated cell counts came from reference gene primer amplification. Libraries were prepared by immunoSEQ multiplex PCR; TCRdb keeps only in-frame clonotypes and omits some of them. From that table come the V and J calls and clone size; the DNA was used to work out D and trimming. This sample has under 250,000 clones, with about nine tenths found just once. The CDR3 is 15 amino acids. Germline trimming cut 4 bases from V and 3 bases from J; bases unmatched to any gene: 3. The germline V gene has CDR1 KGHDR and CDR2 SFDVKD.

What was sequenced was peripheral blood. The chain has TRBV24-1 and TRBJ1-1; TRBD1 matches at 11 bases. The sequence was obtained from a man aged 50 or older with COVID-19, enrolled during active disease. DNA for the CDR3: TGTGCCACCAGTGACCCGGGACAGGGGGACACTGAAGCTTTCTTT. Amino acids: CATSDPGQGDTEAFF.